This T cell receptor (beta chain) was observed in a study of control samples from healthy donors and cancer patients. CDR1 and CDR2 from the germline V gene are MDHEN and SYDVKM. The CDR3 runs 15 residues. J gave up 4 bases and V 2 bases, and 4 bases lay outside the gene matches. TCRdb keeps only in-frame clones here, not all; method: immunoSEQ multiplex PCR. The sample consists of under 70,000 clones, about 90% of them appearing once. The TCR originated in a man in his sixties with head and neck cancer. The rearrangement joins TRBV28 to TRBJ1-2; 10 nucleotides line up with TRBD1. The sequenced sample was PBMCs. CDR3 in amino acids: CASSLGDRGRYGYTF. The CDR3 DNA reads TGTGCCAGCAGTTTAGGAGACAGGGGGCGCTATGGCTACACCTTC.